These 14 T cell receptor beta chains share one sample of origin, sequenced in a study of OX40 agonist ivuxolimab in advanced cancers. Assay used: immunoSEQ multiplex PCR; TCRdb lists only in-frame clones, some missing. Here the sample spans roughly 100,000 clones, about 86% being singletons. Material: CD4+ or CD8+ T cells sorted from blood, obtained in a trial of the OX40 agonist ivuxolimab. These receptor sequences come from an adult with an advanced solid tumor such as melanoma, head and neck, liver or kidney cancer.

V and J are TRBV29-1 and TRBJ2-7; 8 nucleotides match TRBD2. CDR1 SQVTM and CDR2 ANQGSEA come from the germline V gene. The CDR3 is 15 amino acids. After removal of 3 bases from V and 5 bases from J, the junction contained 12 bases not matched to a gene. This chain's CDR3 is CSVEGKRGLSDEQYF. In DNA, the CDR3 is TGCAGCGTTGAGGGTAAGCGGGGGCTCTCAGACGAGCAGTACTTC.

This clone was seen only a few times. The CDR3 spells CASKASGGPYNEQFF. The CDR3 DNA is TGTGCCAGTAAAGCCTCAGGGGGGCCCTACAATGAGCAGTTCTTC. The chain employs TRBV19 and TRBJ2-1; maybe TRBD1 (7 bases). V was pared by 7 bases and J by 2 bases, with 15 bases between. The germline gives CDR1 LNHDA, CDR2 SQIVND (reference sequence). The CDR3 is 15 amino acids.

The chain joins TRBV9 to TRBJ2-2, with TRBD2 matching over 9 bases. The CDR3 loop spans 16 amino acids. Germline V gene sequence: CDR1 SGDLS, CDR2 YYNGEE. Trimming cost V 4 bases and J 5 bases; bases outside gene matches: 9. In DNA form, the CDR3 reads TGTGCCAGCAGCAAGGGCCCTAGCGGGAAGACCGGGGAGCTGTTTTTT. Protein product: CASSKGPSGKTGELFF.

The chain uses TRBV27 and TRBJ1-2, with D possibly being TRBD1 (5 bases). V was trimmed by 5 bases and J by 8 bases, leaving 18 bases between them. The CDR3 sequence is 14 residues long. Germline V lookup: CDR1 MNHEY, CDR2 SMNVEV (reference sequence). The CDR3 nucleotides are TGTGCCAGCAGTCCCGGGACGGCTAGTTTGGGCTACACCTTC. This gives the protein CASSPGTASLGYTF.

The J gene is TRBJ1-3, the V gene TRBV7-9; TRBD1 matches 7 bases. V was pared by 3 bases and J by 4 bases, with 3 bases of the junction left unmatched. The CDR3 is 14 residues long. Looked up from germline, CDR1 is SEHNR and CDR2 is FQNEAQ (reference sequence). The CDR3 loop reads CASSFGTAGNTIYF. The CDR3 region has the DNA TGTGCCAGCAGCTTCGGGACAGCAGGAAACACCATATATTTT.

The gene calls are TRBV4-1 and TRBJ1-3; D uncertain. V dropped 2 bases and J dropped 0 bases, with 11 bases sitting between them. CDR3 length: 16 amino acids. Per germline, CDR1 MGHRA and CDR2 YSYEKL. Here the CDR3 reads CASSQYDTGSGNTIYF. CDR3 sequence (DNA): TGCGCCAGCAGCCAATACGACACCGGCTCTGGAAACACCATATATTTT.

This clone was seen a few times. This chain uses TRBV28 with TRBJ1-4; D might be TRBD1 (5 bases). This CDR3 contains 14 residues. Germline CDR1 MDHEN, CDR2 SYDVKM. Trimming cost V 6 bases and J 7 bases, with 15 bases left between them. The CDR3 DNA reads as TGTGCCAGCAGCGAAACAGGAGGAAGTGAAAAACTGTTTTTT. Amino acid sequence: CASSETGGSEKLFF. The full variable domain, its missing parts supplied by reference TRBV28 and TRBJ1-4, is DVKVTQSSRYLVKRTGEKVFLECVQDMDHENMFWYRQDPGLGLRLIYFSYDVKMKEKGDIPEGYSVSREKKERFSLILESASTNQTSMYLCASSETGGSEKLFFGSGTQLSVL.

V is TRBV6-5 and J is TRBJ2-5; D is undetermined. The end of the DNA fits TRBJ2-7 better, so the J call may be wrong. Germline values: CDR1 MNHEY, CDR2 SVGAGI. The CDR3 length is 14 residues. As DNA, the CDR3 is TGTGCCAGCAGTTACGGGTCTGCAACCTACGAGCAGTACTTC. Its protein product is CASSYGSATYEQYF.

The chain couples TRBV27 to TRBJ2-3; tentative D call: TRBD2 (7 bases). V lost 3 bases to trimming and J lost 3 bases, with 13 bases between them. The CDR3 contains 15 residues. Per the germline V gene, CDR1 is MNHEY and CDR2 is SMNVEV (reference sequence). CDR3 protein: CASSFKGGATDTQYF. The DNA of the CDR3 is TGTGCCAGCAGTTTTAAAGGGGGGGCTACAGATACGCAGTATTTT.

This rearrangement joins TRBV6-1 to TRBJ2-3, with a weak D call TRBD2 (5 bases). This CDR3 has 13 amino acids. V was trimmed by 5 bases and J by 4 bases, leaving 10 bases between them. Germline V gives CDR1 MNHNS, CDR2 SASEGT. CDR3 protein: CASSSREPDTQYF. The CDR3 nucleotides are TGTGCCAGCAGTAGCCGGGAACCAGATACGCAGTATTTT.

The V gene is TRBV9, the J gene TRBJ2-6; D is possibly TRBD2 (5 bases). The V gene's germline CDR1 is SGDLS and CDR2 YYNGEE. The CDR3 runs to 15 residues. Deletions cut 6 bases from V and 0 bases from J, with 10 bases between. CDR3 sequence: CASTPAVSGANVLTF. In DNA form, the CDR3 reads TGTGCCAGCACCCCAGCGGTCTCTGGGGCCAACGTCCTGACTTTC. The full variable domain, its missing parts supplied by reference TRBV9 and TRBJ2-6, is DSGVTQTPKHLITATGQRVTLRCSPRSGDLSVYWYQQSLDQGLQFLIQYYNGEERAKGNILERFSAQQFPDLHSELNLSSLELGDSALYFCASTPAVSGANVLTFGAGSRLTVL.

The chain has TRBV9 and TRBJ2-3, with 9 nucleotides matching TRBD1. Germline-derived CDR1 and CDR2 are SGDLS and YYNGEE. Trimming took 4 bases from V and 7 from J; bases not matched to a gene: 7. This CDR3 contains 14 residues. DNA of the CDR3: TGTGCCAGCAGCATAACAGGGGGCAGATATACGCAGTATTTT. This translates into CASSITGGRYTQYF.

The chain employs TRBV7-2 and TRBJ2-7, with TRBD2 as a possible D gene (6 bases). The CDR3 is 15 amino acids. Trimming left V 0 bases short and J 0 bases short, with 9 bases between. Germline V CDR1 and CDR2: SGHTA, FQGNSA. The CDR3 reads CASSLAEGNSYEQYF. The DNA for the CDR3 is TGTGCCAGCAGCTTAGCGGAGGGAAACTCCTACGAGCAGTACTTC.

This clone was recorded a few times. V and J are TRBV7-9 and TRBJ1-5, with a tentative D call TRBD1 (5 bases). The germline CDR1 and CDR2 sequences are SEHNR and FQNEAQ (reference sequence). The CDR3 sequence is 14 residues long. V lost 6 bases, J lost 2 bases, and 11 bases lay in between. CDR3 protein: CASSRGGRNQPQHF. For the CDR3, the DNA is TGTGCCAGCAGTAGGGGTGGGCGCAATCAGCCCCAGCATTTT. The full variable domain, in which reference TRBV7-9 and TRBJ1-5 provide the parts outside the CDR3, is DTGVSQNPRHKITKRGQNVTFRCDPISEHNRLYWYRQTLGQGPEFLTYFQNEAQLEKSRLLSDRFSAERPKGSFSTLEIQRTEQGDSAMYLCASSRGGRNQPQHFGDGTRLSIL.